This TCR beta chain came from a study of CD8+ T cells in alopecia areata. Study details: Scoring of treated patients' severity used the percentage of affected scalp area. Study findings and constraints: Scalp and blood retained many expanded lesional clones during tofacitinib.

Sequencing used cDNA as its template, made by extracting RNA and reverse transcribing it. Clones were read by immunoSEQ multiplex PCR, and TCRdb kept only the in-frame ones, dropping some. The sample yields 75,000 to 80,000 clones, around 66% seen once. In germline, CDR1 is SGHVS, CDR2 FQNEAQ. The CDR3 runs 16 residues. Trimming left V 5 bases short and J 7 bases short, with 23 bases between. The treatment here: oral pan-JAK inhibitor, 5-10 mg twice daily. For this clone: The target antigen is unknown.

The sequence came from a human donor with alopecia areata. The sequenced sample was CD8+ T cells sorted from blood, obtained at week 24, from a patient treated with tofacitinib. The V and J genes are TRBV7-8 and TRBJ1-1; a weak D match, TRBD1 (5 bases). The CDR3, as DNA: TGTGCCAGCAGCCTTTACGGTGGGGGGGAATTCGGTGAAGCTTTCTTT. Protein: CASSLYGGGEFGEAFF.